These 28 T cell receptor beta chains were all obtained from the same sample, sequenced in a study of cytomegalovirus exposure and HLA in healthy donors. Primers: 60 Vbeta forward and 13 Jbeta reverse. Only in-frame clones appear in the TCRdb table, and some are missing; sequencing was by immunoSEQ multiplex PCR. This table holds 38,000 or so clones. The sample consisted of PBMCs. The receptor source for this set is a man aged 40-49 years in good health and CMV-seropositive.

The DNA of the CDR3 is TGCGCCAGCAGCTTGGGGGCAGGGTTCGGCTACACCTTC. This translates into CASSLGAGFGYTF. The chain links TRBV5-1 to TRBJ1-2; maybe TRBD1 (5 bases). Trimming pared 0 bases from V and 8 bases from J, leaving 11 bases between. CDR1 and CDR2 (germline): SGHRS, YFSETQ. CDR3 length: 13 amino acids.

V and J are TRBV6-5 and TRBJ2-5; D is perhaps TRBD1 (6 bases). The end of the DNA aligns better with TRBJ2-7, so the J call may be wrong. This CDR3 has 13 residues. Germline V gene lookup returns CDR1 MNHEY and CDR2 SVGAGI. Written as DNA, the CDR3 is TGTGCCAGCAGTTATAGCAGGGGTTACGAGCAGTACTTC. Its translation is CASSYSRGYEQYF.

Worth noting for this clone: At one end the junction does not follow the germline gene, possibly because of a read error. The sample has other DNA sequences that encode this CDR3 too. The chain uses TRBV15 and TRBJ2-7; TRBD2 agrees at 12 bases. This CDR3 is built from 15 residues. Germline values: CDR1 LNHNV, CDR2 YYDKDF (reference sequence). The CDR3 reads CATSRLTSGSYEQYF. In DNA form, the CDR3 reads TGTGCCACCAGCAGACTGACTAGCGGGAGTTACGAGCAGTACTTT.

The chain carries TRBV19 and TRBJ1-5; 8 bases line up with TRBD1. Trimming at V came to 5 bases and at J to 9 bases, leaving 12 bases not matched to a gene. The CDR3 spans 15 residues. The germline V gene has CDR1 LNHDA and CDR2 SQIVND (reference sequence). CDR3 DNA: TGTGCCAGTAGTCGCGGAGGGACAGGAGGATCGCCCCAGCATTTT. It codes for CASSRGGTGGSPQHF.

The gene calls are TRBV14 and TRBJ1-1; perhaps TRBD1 as D (5 bases). The CDR3 extends over 13 amino acids. Trimming took off 1 base at V and 4 bases at J, with 7 bases between the two ends. Germline values: CDR1 SGHDN, CDR2 FVKESK. CDR3 in amino acids: CASSQGGRTEAFF. DNA of the CDR3: TGTGCCAGCAGCCAAGGGGGCCGCACTGAAGCTTTCTTT.

This chain links TRBV5-5 with TRBJ2-3; TRBD2 is a possible D gene (6 bases). The germline CDR1 and CDR2 sequences are SGHKS and YYEKEE (reference sequence). The V and J ends lost 1 base and 4 bases respectively, with 13 bases between them. The CDR3 has 15 amino acids. The CDR3 bases are TGTGCCAGCAGCTTGTGGGCGGGATTAGCAGATACGCAGTATTTT. Its translation: CASSLWAGLADTQYF.

The chain carries TRBV30 and TRBJ1-3, with D possibly TRBD1 on 6 matching bases. The ends were cut back, 7 bases at V and 1 base at J, with 14 bases in the middle. The CDR3 is 14 amino acids. Germline-derived CDR1 and CDR2 are GTSNPN and SVGIG (reference sequence). The CDR3 region is CASLGGGSGNTIYF. CDR3 bases: TGTGCCTCCCTAGGGGGGGGATCTGGAAACACCATATATTTT.

The chain employs TRBV6-6 and TRBJ2-1; 7 bases map to TRBD2. The CDR3 has 14 amino acids. V trimming: 5 bases; J trimming: 5 bases; junction bases outside the gene matches: 6. Germline assignment: CDR1 MNHNY and CDR2 SVGAGI (reference sequence). The CDR3 here is CASSPASGNNEQFF. CDR3 nucleotides: TGTGCCAGCAGTCCGGCTAGCGGTAACAATGAGCAGTTCTTC.

The genes are TRBV4-3 and TRBJ1-2; 7 bases map to TRBD1. Germline V gene data show CDR1 as LGHNA and CDR2 as YSLEER. The CDR3 contains 16 residues. The V segment lost 0 bases and the J segment 4 bases; nucleotides outside the gene matches: 8. The CDR3: CASSQDVSTGPYGYTF. The CDR3, as DNA: TGCGCCAGCAGCCAAGATGTCTCGACAGGGCCCTATGGCTACACCTTC.

This chain joins TRBV28 and TRBJ1-1; the match to TRBD1 covers 7 bases. V was pared by 2 bases and J by 1 base, with 4 bases of the junction left unmatched. The CDR3 extends over 15 amino acids. Germline V CDR1 and CDR2: MDHEN, SYDVKM. CDR3 in amino acids: CASSLIRTGNTEAFF. CDR3 DNA: TGTGCCAGCAGTTTAATTAGGACAGGGAACACTGAAGCTTTCTTT.

This chain joins TRBV27 and TRBJ2-1; 12 bases fit TRBD2. J lost 0 bases, V lost 0 bases, and 6 bases had no gene match. CDR1 is MNHEY and CDR2 is SMNVEV in the germline V gene (reference sequence). The length of the CDR3 is 19 residues. The CDR3 sequence is CASSLSGLAGGSSYNEQFF. In nucleotides, the CDR3 is TGTGCCAGCAGTTTATCCGGCCTAGCGGGGGGGAGCTCCTACAATGAGCAGTTCTTC.

This chain connects TRBV28 to TRBJ1-5; 10 nucleotides agree with TRBD1. CDR1 and CDR2 from the germline V gene are MDHEN and SYDVKM. V was clipped by 1 base and J by 7 bases; unmatched bases: 7. The CDR3 contains 16 residues. The CDR3 reads CASSLSDRGRGQPQHF. In DNA, the CDR3 is TGTGCCAGCAGTTTATCTGACAGGGGGCGAGGCCAGCCCCAGCATTTT. The full variable domain, rest sourced from reference TRBV28 and TRBJ1-5, is DVKVTQSSRYLVKRTGEKVFLECVQDMDHENMFWYRQDPGLGLRLIYFSYDVKMKEKGDIPEGYSVSREKKERFSLILESASTNQTSMYLCASSLSDRGRGQPQHFGDGTRLSIL.

CDR3 sequence: CASSLSGQITDTQYF. CDR3 DNA sequence: TGCGCCAGCAGCTTAAGTGGGCAAATCACAGATACGCAGTATTTT. The gene calls are TRBV5-1 and TRBJ2-3; unclear D gene. Germline V CDR1 and CDR2: SGHRS, YFSETQ. The length of the CDR3 is 15 residues. V was shortened by 2 bases and J by 2 bases, with 12 bases between the two germline ends.

The chain recombines TRBV6-5 with TRBJ2-7, with TRBD2 matching over 8 bases. CDR3 length equals 14 residues. V shed 2 bases and J 6 bases; nucleotides not matched to a gene: 6. CDR1 and CDR2 (germline): MNHEY, SVGAGI. CDR3 bases: TGTGCCAGCAGTTACGGGAGACTAGCGTCCGAGCAGTACTTC. This sequence encodes CASSYGRLASEQYF.

The chain joins TRBV29-1 to TRBJ2-3; D is ambiguous. Germline values: CDR1 SQVTM, CDR2 ANQGSEA. CDR3 length equals 12 residues. V lost 4 bases and J lost 0, with 5 bases in between. This CDR3 reads CSVVGSTDTQYF. As DNA, the CDR3 is TGCAGCGTTGTCGGGAGCACAGATACGCAGTATTTT.

CDR3 in amino acids: CASSLMGQGFGNTEAFF. The CDR3 region has the DNA TGCGCCAGCAGCTTGATGGGACAGGGGTTCGGGAACACTGAAGCTTTCTTT. This chain uses TRBV5-1 with TRBJ1-1; 10 bases map to TRBD1. This CDR3 has 17 amino acids. CDR1 and CDR2 from the germline V gene are SGHRS and YFSETQ. Trimming took 1 base from V and 1 from J; bases not matched to a gene: 7. Filled out from reference TRBV5-1 and TRBJ1-1, the complete variable domain reads KAGVTQTPRYLIKTRGQQVTLSCSPISGHRSVSWYQQTPGQGLQFLFEYFSETQRNKGNFPGRFSGRQFSNSRSEMNVSTLELGDSALYLCASSLMGQGFGNTEAFFGQGTRLTVV.

The chain employs TRBV4-3 and TRBJ1-1; the D is unclear. The CDR3 consists of 16 residues. Germline V gives CDR1 LGHNA, CDR2 YSLEER. The V end was cut by 0 bases, the J end by 9 bases, with 20 bases between. The CDR3 region has the DNA TGCGCCAGCAGCCAAGATATGGGTGGGCTACAAAGCCAAGCTTTCTTT. This encodes CASSQDMGGLQSQAFF.

The chain is built from TRBV15 and TRBJ1-3, with D hard to call. The CDR3 runs to 16 residues. Germline lookup yields CDR1 LNHNV and CDR2 YYDKDF (reference sequence). V was pared by 0 bases and J by 0 bases, with 9 bases between. CDR3 nucleotide sequence: TGTGCCACCAGCAGAGATCGGGTCCTCTCTGGAAACACCATATATTTT. It translates to CATSRDRVLSGNTIYF.

Concerning this clone itself: The junction departs from the called germline gene at one end, perhaps through a read error. The rearrangement joins TRBV29-1 to TRBJ2-7; 7 bases align to TRBD2. The length of the CDR3 is 13 residues. Germline CDR1 SQVTM, CDR2 ANQGSEA. CDR3 loop: CGVRKRDVYEQYF. The CDR3 nucleotides are TGCGGCGTTCGAAAGCGGGACGTTTACGAGCAGTACTTC.

The rearrangement uses TRBV12-1 and TRBJ1-4; TRBD1 is the table's D call, not checked against the DNA. TRBV12-1 is a recognized pseudogene. This CDR3 has 11 residues. The CDR3 protein is CARPQWEKLFF. In DNA form, the CDR3 reads TGTGCCAGGCCCCAGTGGGAAAAACTGTTTTTT.

The V call is TRBV19, the J call TRBJ1-5, with D uncertain. With 10 bases removed from V and 1 base from J, the gap between germline ends came to 11 bases. The CDR3 has 13 amino acids. Looked up from germline, CDR1 is LNHDA and CDR2 is SQIVND (reference sequence). This chain's CDR3 is CATREGSNQPQHF. In DNA form, the CDR3 reads TGTGCCACCCGGGAGGGAAGCAATCAGCCCCAGCATTTT. The full variable domain, in which reference TRBV19 and TRBJ1-5 provide the parts outside the CDR3, is DGGITQSPKYLFRKEGQNVTLSCEQNLNHDAMYWYRQDPGQGLRLIYYSQIVNDFQKGDIAEGYSVSREKKESFPLTVTSAQKNPTAFYLCATREGSNQPQHFGDGTRLSIL.

The chain has TRBV18 and TRBJ2-5, with D perhaps TRBD2 (6 bases). The CDR3 extends over 16 amino acids. Trimming took off 4 bases at V and 0 bases at J, with 15 bases between the two ends. From germline, CDR1 is KGHSH and CDR2 LQKENI. The CDR3 DNA follows: TGTGCCAGCTCACTATTTTCCGGGACTCACCAAGAGACCCAGTACTTC. Amino acids: CASSLFSGTHQETQYF.

V and J are TRBV19 and TRBJ2-2, with 8 bases lining up with TRBD2. Germline V gives CDR1 LNHDA, CDR2 SQIVND (reference sequence). The CDR3 loop spans 17 amino acids. The J segment lost 6 bases and the V segment lost 8 bases, leaving 17 bases of the junction unmatched. CDR3 loop: CASRSDRDGGVAGELFF. In DNA, the CDR3 is TGTGCCAGTCGGAGCGACCGGGACGGGGGGGTCGCCGGGGAGCTGTTTTTT.

The chain joins TRBV7-2 to TRBJ2-1, with 7 positions matching TRBD2. The germline V gene encodes CDR1 SGHTA and CDR2 FQGNSA. The CDR3 is 15 residues long. V was pared by 5 bases and J by 2 bases, with 6 bases of the junction left unmatched. For the CDR3, the DNA is TGTGCCAGCAGCCCGGGGGGACTCGCCTACAATGAGCAGTTCTTC. Protein product: CASSPGGLAYNEQFF.

The CDR3, as DNA: TGTGCCAGTAGTATACAACGGAATGAGCAGTTCTTC. It translates to CASSIQRNEQFF. The chain is built from TRBV19 and TRBJ2-1; D uncertain. CDR1 and CDR2 from the germline V gene are LNHDA and SQIVND (reference sequence). Trimming stripped 2 bases from V and 7 bases from J, with 6 bases between. The CDR3 extends over 12 amino acids.

The CDR3 DNA reads TGTGCCAGCAGCCCAGGCGGTAGCGGGACAACCTACGAGCAGTACTTC. This codes for CASSPGGSGTTYEQYF. The rearrangement joins TRBV5-4 to TRBJ2-7, with 8 bases fitting TRBD2. Germline values: CDR1 SGHNT, CDR2 YYREEE (reference sequence). Trimming removed 4 bases from V and 2 bases from J; junction bases left unmatched: 11. The CDR3 loop spans 16 amino acids.

The chain links TRBV30 to TRBJ2-5, with 8 bases aligning to TRBD2. J lost 5 bases, V lost 4 bases, and 3 bases had no gene match. Germline-derived CDR1 and CDR2 are GTSNPN and SVGIG (reference sequence). The CDR3 totals 12 residues. DNA for the CDR3: TGTGCCTGGACCCCGGGGGGGGAGACCCAGTACTTC. It specifies CAWTPGGETQYF.

The J gene is TRBJ2-7, the V gene TRBV14, with TRBD2 as a possible D gene (6 bases). CDR3 size: 15 residues. From germline, CDR1 is SGHDN and CDR2 FVKESK. V lost 4 bases and J lost 5, with 18 bases in between. The CDR3, as DNA: TGTGCCAGCAGCCCGCCCGGGGGACGCAGAGACGAGCAGTACTTC. It encodes CASSPPGGRRDEQYF.